This T cell receptor beta chain appears in the sequencing data of a study of T cell responses to AZD1222 COVID-19 vaccine (dated by TCRdb to about 2021). Background on the whole study: A total of 233 trial participants underwent TCR sequencing, of whom nearly 210 had received two doses of AZD1222 and 26 had received two doses of the MenACWY control vaccine. Trial participants were enrolled into age subgroups of 18-55, 56-69 and 70-plus years, which contained around 150, 28 and 57 TCR-sequenced participants, respectively. What the study reported, not specific to this receptor: After two AZD1222 doses, spike-specific TCR breadth and depth were significantly higher than at day 0 and than in MenACWY recipients. Most participants were white British and females outnumbered males, and the authors suggested that clonal diversity may have been underestimated. No day 14 peak-response samples were available, so repertoires were characterized only after the peak T cell response. Only five to seven AZD1222 recipients were SARS-CoV-2 seropositive at baseline, limiting conclusions about previously exposed vaccinees. In the small 56-69-year group, the increase in depth fell short of significance, most likely because of low power. Epitopes outside the regions mutated in the B.1.351 and B.1.1.7 variants were reportedly recognized by nearly half of the unique spike-specific TCRs. Vaccine-associated CD4 TCRs spanned the whole spike protein, with dominant responses in regions 160-218 and 743-854.

CDR1 is given as KGHSH and CDR2 as LQKENI, both from the germline V gene. At the junction V is shortened by 0 bases and J by 5 bases, with 6 bases in between. The CDR3 runs 13 amino acids, cysteine and phenylalanine included. Only the CDR3 part of the read is kept: 39 bases, read in frame from the first base. The CDR3 regions of human TCRbeta chains were analyzed by immunosequencing. The paper's processing steps were these. Repertoire TCRs were checked for matches against a reference library of SARS-CoV-2-specific TCRs that had been generated using the MIRA antigen-specificity platform. Breadth meant the fraction of unique TCRs that were SARS-CoV-2-associated, whereas depth meant the fraction of total T cells that were SARS-CoV-2-associated. Using the MIRA data, every spike-specific TCR was mapped to the spike region that the TCR reacted to and assigned to either a CD4 or a CD8 class. Log10-transformed breadth and depth values were compared by one-way ANOVA with Sidak's multiple comparisons tests. TCRdb stores this immuneACCESS table with in-frame sequences only. Part of the clones is absent; in the studies checked, under half of the shortfall reflects unresolved V genes, and no reason is known for the rest. Clone size and V and J calls were adopted from that table, with D and trimming inferred from the DNA. This sample is represented by 110,000 to 150,000 clones; under 95% of them were singletons. Together, the top ten hold less than 2.5% of the sample.

The time point label on this specimen signifies: about 28 days (+/-7) after the second vaccine dose. Because spike-specific TCR depth and breadth did not differ between the two schedules, AZD1222 recipients who got a second dose at roughly 4 weeks were pooled with those who got a second dose at roughly 12 weeks. Vaccinee samples were obtained from the UK trials COV001 and COV002, which included a single-blind randomized controlled phase 2/3 trial of AZD1222 (ChAdOx1 nCoV-19) in healthy adults. Trial participant PBMC samples were collected at day 0 and day 28 after the second dose for TCRbeta chain sequencing. As to this clone: The antigen it binds to is not known. One base away there is no much larger clone; base qualities are not given.

The source is an adult who received the AZD1222 COVID-19 vaccine. Recombination joined TRBV18 with TRBJ2-3; the D gene cannot be named for sure. This material consisted of peripheral blood, taken 28 days after the second AZD1222 dose. The CDR3 here reads CASSPPSVDTQYF. The nucleotides read TGTGCCAGCTCACCACCCTCAGTAGATACGCAGTATTTT.